This T cell receptor beta chain was sequenced during a study of blood T cells in healthy people across ages. The overall study: About one barcoded beta molecule was captured per two T cells (by template switching). Study-wide results and limits: Researchers judged that diversity estimates from one million T cells fell short of true values.

The authors ran a second PCR of 7 to 11 cycles using a sample-barcoded 5' primer and a J-beta primer mix. TCRdb reanalysed the 5' RACE reads using MiXCR and keeps one entry per CDR3 protein. Here the sample spans around 1,600,000 distinct CDR3 sequences, roughly two fifths being singletons. In germline, CDR1 is DFQATT, CDR2 SNEGSKA (reference sequence). CDR3 length equals 16 residues. The germline V and J ends were trimmed by 1 base and 0 bases, with 13 bases remaining between them. Each sample yielded at least 7 million isolated PBMCs. Samples each had at least 5 micrograms of total RNA extracted. About this clonotype: What it recognizes is unknown.

The receptor was derived from a woman aged 18-35 years in good health. The chain employs TRBV20-1 and TRBJ2-1, with unresolved D. Sequencing was carried out using blood. The CDR3 here is CSARAQDSSSYNEQFF. The CDR3 DNA is TGCAGTGCTAGAGCGCAAGACTCAAGCTCCTACAATGAGCAGTTCTTC.